This T cell receptor (beta chain) is from a study of early T cells in non-severe SARS-CoV-2 infection (dated by TCRdb to the early 2020s). Notes on the research overall: Because TCR sequencing was done on bulk RNA from unsorted whole blood, the alpha and beta chains could not be paired. The research as a whole found: VDJdb matching was skewed toward anti-spike CD8 responses and likely underestimated virus-specific expansions by missing private and CD4 specificities.

The protocol used for the library was 5' RACE. The data were produced on a NextSeq 500. In the TCR library protocol, unique molecular identifiers were attached to individual cDNA molecules to correct for PCR bias and sequencing error. Both TCR alpha and beta chains were sequenced, and tight co-correlation was observed between alpha and beta sequence abundances in each sample. The published analysis was carried out like this. Decombinator V4 was used to perform V gene, J gene and CDR3 annotation of TCR sequences. TCRs were defined as expanded if a significant change between any two time points was detected under a Poisson model with p below 0.0001. TCR abundances were normalised to the total number of TCRs sequenced per sample and were expressed as counts per million. TRAV1-2 paired with TRAJ12, TRAJ20 or TRAJ33 defined MAIT TCRs, while TRAV10 paired with TRAJ18 defined iNKT TCRs. A search of VDJdb, accessed on 1 November 2021, was run for TCRs annotated to CMV, EBV and SARS-CoV-2, with TCRs annotated for multiple antigens excluded. TCRdb reran the public reads through fastp at Q25 and MiXCR, keeping productive beta chains. Merged by CDR3 protein, the rows form single entries marked with the most common genes and DNA. The V and J calls come from TCRdb's annotation, not from the publication. The sample table shows about 44,000 distinct CDR3 sequences, and 20% to 25% are seen once. Roughly 4.2% of the sample is in the top ten clones.

CDR1 and CDR2 are drawn from the germline V gene: MDHEN, SYDVKM. The CDR3 starts with the cysteine, ends with the phenylalanine, and has 15 residues. CDR3 DNA is the only sequence kept; it has 45 bases, read in frame from the first base. V and J are truncated by 6 bases and 1 base respectively, leaving an intervening sequence of 15 bases. Set within a cohort of healthcare workers in London, UK, this nested case-control study involved weekly PCR testing of nasopharyngeal swabs along with blood sampling. Between 23 and 31 March 2020, the week of the UK lockdown, healthcare workers were enrolled and then followed up weekly for as long as 16 weeks. This clonotype was seen many times. The specificity of this receptor is unknown. No much larger clone is present one base from it, and per-base qualities are unavailable.

This sequence uses TRBV28 and TRBJ1-1; the D gene is not confidently resolved. This receptor was obtained from an adult who was a healthcare worker with PCR-confirmed SARS-CoV-2 infection or an uninfected control (not recorded which). The sequenced sample was whole blood, obtained at baseline. This receptor carries the CDR3 CASSPWRAANTEAFF. The nucleotides read TGTGCCAGCAGCCCATGGAGGGCCGCGAACACTGAAGCTTTCTTT.